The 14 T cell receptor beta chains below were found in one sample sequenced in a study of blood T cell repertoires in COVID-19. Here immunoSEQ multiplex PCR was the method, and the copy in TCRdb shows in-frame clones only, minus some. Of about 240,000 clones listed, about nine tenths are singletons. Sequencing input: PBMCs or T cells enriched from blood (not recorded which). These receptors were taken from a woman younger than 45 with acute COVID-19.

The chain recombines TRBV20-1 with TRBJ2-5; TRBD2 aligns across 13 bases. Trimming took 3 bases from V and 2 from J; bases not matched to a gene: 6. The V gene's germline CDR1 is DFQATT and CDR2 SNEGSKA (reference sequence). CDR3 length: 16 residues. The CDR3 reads CSASGTSGVTQETQYF. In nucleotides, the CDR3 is TGCAGTGCTAGTGGGACTAGCGGGGTAACACAAGAGACCCAGTACTTC.

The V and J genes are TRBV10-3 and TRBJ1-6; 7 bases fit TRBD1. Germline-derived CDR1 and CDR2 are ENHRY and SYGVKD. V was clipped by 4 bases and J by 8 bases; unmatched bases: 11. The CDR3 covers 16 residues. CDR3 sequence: CAISAWTGHGDSPLHF. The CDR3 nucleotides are TGTGCCATCAGTGCCTGGACAGGTCATGGAGATTCACCCCTCCACTTT.

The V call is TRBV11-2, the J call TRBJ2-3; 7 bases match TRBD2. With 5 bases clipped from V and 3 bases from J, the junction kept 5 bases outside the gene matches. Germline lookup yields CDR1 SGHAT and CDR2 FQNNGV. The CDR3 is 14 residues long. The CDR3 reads CASSPGLGTDTQYF. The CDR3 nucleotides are TGTGCCAGCAGCCCTGGACTAGGAACAGATACGCAGTATTTT.

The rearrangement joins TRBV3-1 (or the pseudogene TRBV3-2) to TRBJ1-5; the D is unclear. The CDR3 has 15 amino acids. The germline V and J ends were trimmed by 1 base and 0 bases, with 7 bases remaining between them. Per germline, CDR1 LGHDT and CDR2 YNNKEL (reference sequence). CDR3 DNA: TGTGCCAGCAGCCAAGGGAGACTTAGCAATCAGCCCCAGCATTTT. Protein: CASSQGRLSNQPQHF.

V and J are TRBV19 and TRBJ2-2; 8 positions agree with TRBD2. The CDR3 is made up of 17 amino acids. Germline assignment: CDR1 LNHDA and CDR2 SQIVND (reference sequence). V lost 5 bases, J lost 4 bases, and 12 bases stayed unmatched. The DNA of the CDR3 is TGTGCCAGTAGTCTACCCACCCGCGGGGGGACCACCGGGGAGCTGTTTTTT. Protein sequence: CASSLPTRGGTTGELFF.

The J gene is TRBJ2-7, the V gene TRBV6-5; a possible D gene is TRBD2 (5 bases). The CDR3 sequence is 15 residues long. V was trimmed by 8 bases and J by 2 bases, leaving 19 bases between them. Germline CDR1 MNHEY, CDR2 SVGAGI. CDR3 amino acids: CASVRGRSSAYEQYF. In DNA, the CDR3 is TGTGCCAGCGTACGAGGCAGGAGTAGCGCCTACGAGCAGTACTTC.

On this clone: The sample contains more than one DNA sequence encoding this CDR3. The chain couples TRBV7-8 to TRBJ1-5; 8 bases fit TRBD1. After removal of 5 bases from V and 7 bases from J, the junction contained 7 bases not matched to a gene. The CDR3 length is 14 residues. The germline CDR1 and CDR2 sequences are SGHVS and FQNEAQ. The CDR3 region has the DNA TGTGCCAGCAGCCTGGACAGGGAGGGGCAGCCCCAGCATTTT. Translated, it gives CASSLDREGQPQHF. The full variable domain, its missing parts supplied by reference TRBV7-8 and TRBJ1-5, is GAGVSQSPRYKVAKRGQDVALRCDPISGHVSLFWYQQALGQGPEFLTYFQNEAQLDKSGLPSDRFFAERPEGSVSTLKIQRTQQEDSAVYLCASSLDREGQPQHFGDGTRLSIL.

The CDR3 spells CASSTTTGEGYTF. CDR3 DNA: TGTGCCAGTTCTACCACGACAGGGGAGGGCTACACCTTC. This sequence joins TRBV6-5 and TRBJ1-2, with 8 positions matching TRBD1. Germline values: CDR1 MNHEY, CDR2 SVGAGI. The trim removed 9 bases at V and 8 bases at J, leaving 11 bases unmatched. This CDR3 is 13 amino acids long.

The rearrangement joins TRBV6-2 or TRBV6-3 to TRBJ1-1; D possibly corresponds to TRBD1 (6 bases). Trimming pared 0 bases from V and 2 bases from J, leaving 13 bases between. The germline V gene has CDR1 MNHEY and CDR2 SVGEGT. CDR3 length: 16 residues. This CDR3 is CASSYSRDRINTEAFF. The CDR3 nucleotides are TGTGCCAGCAGTTACTCGCGAGACAGGATAAACACTGAAGCTTTCTTT.

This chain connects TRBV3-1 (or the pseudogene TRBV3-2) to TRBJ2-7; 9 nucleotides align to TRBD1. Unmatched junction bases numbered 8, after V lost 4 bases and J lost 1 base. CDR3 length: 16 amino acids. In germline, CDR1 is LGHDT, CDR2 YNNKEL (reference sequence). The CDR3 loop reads CASSLSGGQGSYEQYF. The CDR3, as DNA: TGTGCCAGCAGCCTGTCCGGGGGACAGGGATCCTACGAGCAGTACTTC.

In DNA, the CDR3 is TGTGCCAGCAGCTTAAGGGGGTTGGGAGATACGCAGTATTTT. Translated: CASSLRGLGDTQYF. This chain uses TRBV11-3 with TRBJ2-3; D is possibly TRBD1 (6 bases). This CDR3 region has 14 residues. Germline V CDR1 and CDR2: SGHNT, YENEEA. The V end lost 2 bases, the J end lost 5 bases, and 11 bases lay between the germline ends.

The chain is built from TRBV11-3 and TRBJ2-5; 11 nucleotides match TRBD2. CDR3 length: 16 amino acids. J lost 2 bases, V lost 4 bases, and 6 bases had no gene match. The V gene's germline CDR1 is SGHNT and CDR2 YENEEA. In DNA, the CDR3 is TGTGCCAGCAGCTATGGGACTAGCGGAGGACAAGAGACCCAGTACTTC. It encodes CASSYGTSGGQETQYF. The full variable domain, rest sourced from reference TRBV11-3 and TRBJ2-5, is EAGVVQSPRYKIIEKKQPVAFWCNPISGHNTLYWYLQNLGQGPELLIRYENEEAVDDSQLPKDRFSAERLKGVDSTLKIQPAELGDSAVYLCASSYGTSGGQETQYFGPGTRLLVL.

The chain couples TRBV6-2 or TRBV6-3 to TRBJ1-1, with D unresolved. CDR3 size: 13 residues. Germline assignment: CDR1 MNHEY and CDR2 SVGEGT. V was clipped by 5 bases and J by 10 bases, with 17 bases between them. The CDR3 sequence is CASSTSRGLAAFF. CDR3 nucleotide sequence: TGTGCCAGCAGTACTTCTCGTGGACTGGCAGCTTTCTTT.

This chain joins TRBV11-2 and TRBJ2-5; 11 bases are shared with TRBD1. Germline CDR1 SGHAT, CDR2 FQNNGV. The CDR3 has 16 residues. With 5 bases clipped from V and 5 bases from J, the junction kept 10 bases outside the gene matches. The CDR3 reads CASSPGTGGSGETQYF. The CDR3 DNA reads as TGTGCCAGCAGCCCTGGGACAGGGGGTTCAGGGGAGACCCAGTACTTC.